The 7 T cell receptor beta chains presented below share a single source sample, sequenced in a study of cytomegalovirus exposure and HLA in healthy donors. PCR involved 60 Vbeta and 13 Jbeta primers. The repertoire was sequenced with immunoSEQ multiplex PCR; TCRdb's copy has only in-frame clones and lacks some. The sample includes about 120,000 clones, over 70% of them seen just once. Sequencing used PBMCs. Source of these receptors: a female donor in good health and CMV-seropositive.

The chain has TRBV10-3 and TRBJ1-5; D may be TRBD1 (5 bases). The V gene lost 3 bases and the J gene lost 3 bases, with 9 bases spanning the gap. From germline, CDR1 is ENHRY and CDR2 SYGVKD. The CDR3 contains 14 residues. Here the CDR3 reads CAISDIRDNQPQHF. The DNA for the CDR3 is TGTGCCATCAGTGATATCAGGGACAATCAGCCCCAGCATTTT.

The CDR3 region is CASSSLMTLDREEDGYTF. In nucleotides, the CDR3 is TGTGCCAGCAGTTCCCTGATGACCTTGGACAGGGAAGAGGATGGCTACACCTTC. The gene calls are TRBV27 and TRBJ1-2, with TRBD1 matching 8 bases. The V gene end was trimmed by 4 bases and the J gene end by 6 bases; junction bases not matched to a gene: 19. Germline V CDR1 and CDR2: MNHEY, SMNVEV (reference sequence). CDR3 length: 18 residues.

The V and J genes are TRBV28 and TRBJ2-2; D may be TRBD1 (6 bases). The CDR3 has 16 residues. Germline-derived CDR1 and CDR2 are MDHEN and SYDVKM. V shed 4 bases and J shed 2 bases, with 14 bases lying between them. CDR3 in amino acids: CASSSAGTINTGELFF. CDR3 nucleotide sequence: TGTGCCAGCAGTTCTGCCGGGACAATCAACACCGGGGAGCTGTTTTTT.

This chain joins TRBV27 and TRBJ1-2; TRBD1 matches at 8 bases. Germline CDR1 MNHEY, CDR2 SMNVEV (reference sequence). J gave up 4 bases and V 5 bases, and 6 bases lay outside the gene matches. This CDR3 is built from 14 residues. The CDR3 is CASSPPGGGYGYTF. The CDR3 nucleotides are TGTGCCAGCAGTCCCCCAGGGGGCGGCTATGGCTACACCTTC.

A single count supports this clone. The chain carries TRBV28 and TRBJ2-5; 10 nucleotides align to TRBD2. This CDR3 is built from 14 residues. CDR1 and CDR2 from the germline V gene are MDHEN and SYDVKM. V lost 7 bases, J lost 5 bases, and 7 bases stayed unmatched. CDR3 region: CASISGGARETQYF. The CDR3 region has the DNA TGTGCCAGCATAAGCGGGGGGGCCCGGGAGACCCAGTACTTC.

The V gene is TRBV12-5, the J gene TRBJ1-3; D is undetermined. Germline V lookup: CDR1 LGHNT, CDR2 FRNRAP. The CDR3 runs to 12 residues. Trimming removed 6 bases from V and 0 bases from J, with 3 bases in between. The CDR3 sequence is CASGHSGNTIYF. CDR3 DNA: TGTGCTAGTGGCCACTCTGGAAACACCATATATTTT.

The genes are TRBV19 and TRBJ1-5; D perhaps matches TRBD1 (5 bases). V was clipped by 3 bases and J by 2 bases, with 11 bases between them. The CDR3 spans 15 residues. Looked up from germline, CDR1 is LNHDA and CDR2 is SQIVND (reference sequence). CDR3 loop: CASSIGGGRNQPQHF. In DNA form, the CDR3 reads TGTGCCAGTAGTATCGGGGGAGGGCGCAATCAGCCCCAGCATTTT.